Below are 26 T cell receptor beta chains sequenced from a single sample in a study of regulatory and conventional T cells in RAG deficiency. Conventional CD4+ T cells were sorted from blood as CD25-low CD127-high cells. The assay was immunoSEQ multiplex PCR, and TCRdb's table has in-frame clones only and misses some. The sample yields over 45,000 clones, 70% to 90% seen once. A further study also used this sample, focusing on regulatory T cells. That work contributes: Amplification used 52 TRBV primers and 13 TRBJ primers.

What was sequenced was CD4+ effector T cells sorted from blood. All receptors come from a human donor in good health.

The rearrangement links TRBV5-1 to TRBJ2-3; D is possibly TRBD1 (5 bases). The CDR3 runs to 15 residues. Germline-derived CDR1 and CDR2 are SGHRS and YFSETQ. V was clipped by 0 bases and J by 3 bases, with 11 bases between them. The CDR3 protein is CASSLGGLRTDTQYF. Here the CDR3 DNA reads TGCGCCAGCAGCTTGGGGGGCCTCCGGACAGATACGCAGTATTTT.

This sequence joins TRBV7-6 and TRBJ2-5, with 12 bases that match TRBD2. Looked up from germline, CDR1 is SGHVS and CDR2 is FNYEAQ. V lost 5 bases to trimming and J lost 3 bases; unmatched junction nucleotides: 7. The CDR3 is 16 residues long. The CDR3 protein is CASSPRLAGEKETQYF. The CDR3 DNA follows: TGTGCCAGCAGCCCTCGACTAGCGGGGGAAAAAGAGACCCAGTACTTC.

The J gene is TRBJ2-7, the V gene TRBV5-1; D is possibly TRBD2 (6 bases). Looked up from germline, CDR1 is SGHRS and CDR2 is YFSETQ. This CDR3 comprises 13 residues. Trimming cost V 0 bases and J 5 bases, with 9 bases left between them. DNA of the CDR3: TGCGCCAGCAGCTTGGCGGGGGTCGACGAGCAGTACTTC. Translating it yields CASSLAGVDEQYF.

The chain uses TRBV29-1 and TRBJ2-3, with TRBD1 as a possible D gene (5 bases). The CDR3 extends over 13 amino acids. CDR1 SQVTM and CDR2 ANQGSEA come from the germline V gene. Trimming took off 5 bases at V and 4 bases at J, with 13 bases between the two ends. This CDR3 is CSVKGLGADTQYF. CDR3 nucleotide sequence: TGCAGCGTTAAAGGTTTAGGGGCAGATACGCAGTATTTT.

The rearrangement links TRBV30 to TRBJ2-7; tentative D call: TRBD2 (5 bases). The V gene's germline CDR1 is GTSNPN and CDR2 SVGIG (reference sequence). The V gene lost 0 bases and the J gene lost 5 bases, with 11 bases spanning the gap. The CDR3 totals 13 residues. In DNA, the CDR3 is TGTGCCTGGAGTGTACTCAACGGGGACGAGCAGTACTTC. Amino acid sequence: CAWSVLNGDEQYF.

The chain joins TRBV19 to TRBJ1-3, with a possible D match to TRBD1 (6 bases). V was shortened by 6 bases and J by 0 bases, with 9 bases between the two germline ends. Germline loops: CDR1 LNHDA, CDR2 SQIVND (reference sequence). There are 14 residues in the CDR3. CDR3 DNA sequence: TGTGCCAGTAGGTCAGGGGTCTCTGGAAACACCATATATTTT. Residues: CASRSGVSGNTIYF.

This clone was seen just once. The V call is TRBV19, the J call TRBJ1-6; the D gene is possibly TRBD1 (6 bases). In germline, CDR1 is LNHDA, CDR2 SQIVND (reference sequence). Deletions cut 4 bases from V and 5 bases from J, with 12 bases between. The CDR3 spans 15 residues. Here the CDR3 DNA reads TGTGCCAGTAGTACCCCGGGACACCATAATTCACCCCTCCACTTT. Protein sequence: CASSTPGHHNSPLHF.

The rearrangement uses TRBV6-5 and TRBJ2-3, with a possible D match to TRBD1 (6 bases). Trimming cost V 1 base and J 8 bases, with 10 bases left between them. The CDR3 runs 13 residues. Germline V gene sequence: CDR1 MNHEY, CDR2 SVGAGI. CDR3: CASSYWGQSTQYF. The DNA of the CDR3 is TGTGCCAGCAGTTACTGGGGGCAGAGTACGCAGTATTTT.

This sequence joins TRBV7-2 and TRBJ1-4; TRBD1 is a possible D gene (6 bases). Trimming cost V 5 bases and J 5 bases, with 12 bases left between them. The V gene's germline CDR1 is SGHTA and CDR2 FQGNSA. The CDR3 is 14 residues long. In DNA form, the CDR3 reads TGTGCCAGCAGCCGGGGGCGGATGAATGAAAAACTGTTTTTT. Translation gives CASSRGRMNEKLFF. Full variable domain (outside the CDR3, taken from reference TRBV7-2 and TRBJ1-4): GAGVSQSPSNKVTEKGKDVELRCDPISGHTALYWYRQSLGQGLEFLIYFQGNSAPDKSGLPSDRFSAERTGGSVSTLTIQRTQQEDSAVYLCASSRGRMNEKLFFGSGTQLSVL.

This clone appeared once. This chain joins TRBV11-2 and TRBJ2-2, with 7 bases fitting TRBD1. V shed 3 bases, J shed 2 bases, and the junction held 9 bases outside the gene matches. From germline, CDR1 is SGHAT and CDR2 FQNNGV. The CDR3 is made up of 17 amino acids. The CDR3 DNA follows: TGTGCCAGCAGCTTCTTAAGGGGGCCCACCAACACCGGGGAGCTGTTTTTT. Encoded protein: CASSFLRGPTNTGELFF.

The chain's CDR3 is CASSEGPISGNTIYF. CDR3 coding DNA: TGTGCCAGCAGTGAAGGGCCGATCTCTGGAAACACCATATATTTT. This chain joins TRBV6-1 and TRBJ1-3, with D unresolved. CDR3 length equals 15 residues. Trimming pared 1 base from V and 0 bases from J, leaving 7 bases between. Germline V CDR1 and CDR2: MNHNS, SASEGT.

Here the CDR3 reads CASSMGQGITYQPQHF. CDR3 bases: TGTGCCAGTAGTATGGGACAGGGAATAACCTATCAGCCCCAGCATTTT. The V call is TRBV19, the J call TRBJ1-5; 9 bases line up with TRBD1. The CDR3 length is 16 residues. Germline V gene sequence: CDR1 LNHDA, CDR2 SQIVND (reference sequence). V was clipped by 3 bases and J by 5 bases; unmatched bases: 8.

This clone occurred once. The rearrangement uses TRBV2 and TRBJ1-2; possibly TRBD1 for D (6 bases). Germline CDR1 is SNHLY and CDR2 is FYNNEI. The V end was cut by 4 bases, the J end by 7 bases, with 13 bases between. This CDR3 has 13 amino acids. CDR3 bases: TGTGCCAGCAGTGGCCGGGGACAAAGTGGCTACACCTTC. Amino acid sequence: CASSGRGQSGYTF.

The DNA for the CDR3 is TGTGCCAGCCGGACAGGGGAATTATATGGCTACACCTTC. Translated, it gives CASRTGELYGYTF. The rearrangement joins TRBV27 to TRBJ1-2; 9 bases map to TRBD1. V dropped 8 bases and J dropped 5; count of bases not matched to a gene: 6. Per germline, CDR1 MNHEY and CDR2 SMNVEV (reference sequence). This CDR3 region has 13 residues.

About this clone: Sequence at one end of the junction differs from germline and may be a read error. J is TRBJ2-1 and V is TRBV6-1, with TRBD2 matching over 8 bases. CDR1 and CDR2 (germline): MNHNS, SASEGT. This CDR3 is built from 14 residues. The CDR3 loop is CASSLAGSYNERFF. The CDR3 DNA reads TGTGCCAGCTCCTTAGCGGGATCCTACAATGAGCGGTTCTTC.

V gene TRBV19 combines with J gene TRBJ2-2, with 8 nucleotides matching TRBD1. The CDR3 runs 15 residues. The germline CDR1 and CDR2 sequences are LNHDA and SQIVND (reference sequence). The V gene end was trimmed by 6 bases and the J gene end by 3 bases; junction bases not matched to a gene: 6. CDR3 amino acids: CASSLTQGDTGELFF. The CDR3 DNA is TGTGCCAGTAGCTTGACACAGGGGGACACCGGGGAGCTGTTTTTT.

In this sample, this clone turned up once. This chain uses TRBV5-4 with TRBJ2-7; D possibly corresponds to TRBD1 (5 bases). Trimming removed 0 bases at V and 5 bases at J, with 12 bases between. There are 14 residues in the CDR3. Germline CDR1 reads SGHNT; CDR2 reads YYREEE (reference sequence). CDR3 nucleotide sequence: TGTGCCAGCAGCTTGGCTGGGGCTCCAAACGAGCAGTACTTC. Its translation: CASSLAGAPNEQYF.

The CDR3 DNA follows: TGTGCCAGCAGTTTTCATGGAAGGGTAGGGGGAAACTATGGCTACACCTTC. Translating gives CASSFHGRVGGNYGYTF. The chain couples TRBV28 to TRBJ1-2, with a weak D call TRBD1 (6 bases). This CDR3 spans 17 amino acids. V dropped 3 bases and J dropped 2 bases, with 19 bases sitting between them. Looked up from germline, CDR1 is MDHEN and CDR2 is SYDVKM.

The genes are TRBV5-6 and TRBJ2-1; TRBD2 agrees at 7 bases. With V trimmed by 5 bases and J by 7 bases, 9 bases remained unmatched. CDR3 length: 14 amino acids. The germline CDR1 and CDR2 sequences are SGHDT and YYEEEE. The DNA for the CDR3 is TGTGCCAGCAGAAAATGGGGCGGGGGTAATGAGCAGTTCTTC. The encoded protein is CASRKWGGGNEQFF.

The rearrangement uses TRBV7-2 and TRBJ2-7; the match to TRBD1 covers 7 bases. The CDR3 covers 14 residues. From germline, CDR1 is SGHTA and CDR2 FQGNSA. The ends lost 4 bases at V and 0 bases at J; junction bases unmatched: 3. The CDR3 loop is CASSSRDSSYEQYF. The CDR3 region has the DNA TGTGCCAGCAGCTCACGGGACAGCTCCTACGAGCAGTACTTC.

The V call is TRBV2, the J call TRBJ1-5, with D possibly matching TRBD1 (6 bases). Trimming took 8 bases from V and 0 from J, leaving 14 bases between them. Germline CDR1 is SNHLY and CDR2 is FYNNEI. The CDR3 extends over 15 amino acids. CDR3 nucleotides: TGTGCCAGCGGTGGGGGGGGGCTTAGCAATCAGCCCCAGCATTTT. Amino acids: CASGGGGLSNQPQHF.

The chain employs TRBV29-1 and TRBJ2-2; 10 bases are shared with TRBD2. The CDR3 is 14 amino acids. Germline lookup yields CDR1 SQVTM and CDR2 ANQGSEA. The V and J ends lost 8 bases and 1 base, in that order; junction bases with no gene match: 4. CDR3 nucleotide sequence: TGCAGCATCAAGCGGGAGGGGAACACCGGGGAGCTGTTTTTT. Its translation: CSIKREGNTGELFF.

This chain joins TRBV5-8 and TRBJ1-4; D is perhaps TRBD1 (6 bases). The germline V and J ends were trimmed by 2 bases and 8 bases, with 19 bases remaining between them. The CDR3 consists of 16 residues. The germline V gene encodes CDR1 SGHTS and CDR2 YDEGEE. This CDR3 is CASSLTGRGPREKLFF. CDR3 DNA sequence: TGTGCCAGCAGCTTAACAGGCAGGGGCCCTCGGGAAAAACTGTTTTTT.

This clone occurred a few times. The V call is TRBV12-5, the J call TRBJ2-3; D is ambiguous. Germline values: CDR1 LGHNT, CDR2 FRNRAP. V lost 4 bases and J lost 6, with 14 bases in between. The CDR3 length is 14 residues. The CDR3 DNA reads as TGTGCTAGTGGTTCCCGGCCCTTGCTGGATACGCAGTATTTT. As protein: CASGSRPLLDTQYF.

The chain is built from TRBV28 and TRBJ2-7; 10 bases are shared with TRBD1. CDR1 is MDHEN, CDR2 SYDVKM, per germline. V lost 2 bases and J lost 6; bases outside the gene matches: 7. The CDR3 spans 15 residues. CDR3 loop: CASSLVRTGGIEQYF. CDR3 nucleotide sequence: TGTGCCAGCAGTTTAGTCCGGACAGGGGGTATCGAGCAGTACTTC.

The CDR3 coding sequence is TGTGCCAGCAGTACGGAGGAGACCCAGTACTTC. The encoded protein is CASSTEETQYF. The V call is TRBV2, the J call TRBJ2-5; no clear D gene. The CDR3 loop spans 11 amino acids. Germline V gene lookup returns CDR1 SNHLY and CDR2 FYNNEI. V lost 5 bases and J 5 bases, leaving 6 bases between the germline ends.